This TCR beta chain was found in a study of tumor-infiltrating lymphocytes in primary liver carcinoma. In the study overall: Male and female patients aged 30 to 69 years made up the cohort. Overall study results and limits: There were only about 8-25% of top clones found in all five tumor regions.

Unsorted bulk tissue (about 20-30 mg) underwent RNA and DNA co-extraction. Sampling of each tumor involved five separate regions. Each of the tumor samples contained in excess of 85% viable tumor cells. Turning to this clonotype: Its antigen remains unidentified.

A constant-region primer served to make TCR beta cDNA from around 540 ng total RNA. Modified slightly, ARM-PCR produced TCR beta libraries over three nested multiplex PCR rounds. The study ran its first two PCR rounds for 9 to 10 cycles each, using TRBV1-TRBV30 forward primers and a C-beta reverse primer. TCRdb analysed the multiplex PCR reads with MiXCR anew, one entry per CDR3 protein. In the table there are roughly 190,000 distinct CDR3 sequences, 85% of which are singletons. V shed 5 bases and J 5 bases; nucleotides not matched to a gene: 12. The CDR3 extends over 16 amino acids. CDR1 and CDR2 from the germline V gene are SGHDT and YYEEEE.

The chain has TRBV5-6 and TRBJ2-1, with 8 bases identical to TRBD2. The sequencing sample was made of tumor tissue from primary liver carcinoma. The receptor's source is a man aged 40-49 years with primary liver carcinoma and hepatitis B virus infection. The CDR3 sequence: CASSPSGSGSDNEQFF. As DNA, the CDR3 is TGTGCCAGCAGTCCGTCTGGGAGCGGGAGTGACAATGAGCAGTTCTTC.